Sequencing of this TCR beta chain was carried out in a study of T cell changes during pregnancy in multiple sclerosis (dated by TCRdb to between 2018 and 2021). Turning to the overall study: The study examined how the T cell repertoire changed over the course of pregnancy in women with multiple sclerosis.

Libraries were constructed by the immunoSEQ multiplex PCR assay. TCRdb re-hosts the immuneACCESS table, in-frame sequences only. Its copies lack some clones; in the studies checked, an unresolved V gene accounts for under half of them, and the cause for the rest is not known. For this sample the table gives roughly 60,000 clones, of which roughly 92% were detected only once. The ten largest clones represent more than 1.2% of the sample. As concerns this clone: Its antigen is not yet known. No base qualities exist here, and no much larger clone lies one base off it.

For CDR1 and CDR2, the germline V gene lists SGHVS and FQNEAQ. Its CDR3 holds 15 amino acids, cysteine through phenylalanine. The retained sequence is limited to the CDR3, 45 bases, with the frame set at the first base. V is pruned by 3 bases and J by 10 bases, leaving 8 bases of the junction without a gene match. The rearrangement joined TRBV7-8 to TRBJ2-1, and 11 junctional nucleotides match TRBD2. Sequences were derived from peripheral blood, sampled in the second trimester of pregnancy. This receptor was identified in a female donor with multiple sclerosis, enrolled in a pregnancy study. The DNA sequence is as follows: TGTGCCAGCAGCTTGTTACTAGCGGGAGAAGGGGAGCAGTTCTTC. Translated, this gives CASSLLLAGEGEQFF.